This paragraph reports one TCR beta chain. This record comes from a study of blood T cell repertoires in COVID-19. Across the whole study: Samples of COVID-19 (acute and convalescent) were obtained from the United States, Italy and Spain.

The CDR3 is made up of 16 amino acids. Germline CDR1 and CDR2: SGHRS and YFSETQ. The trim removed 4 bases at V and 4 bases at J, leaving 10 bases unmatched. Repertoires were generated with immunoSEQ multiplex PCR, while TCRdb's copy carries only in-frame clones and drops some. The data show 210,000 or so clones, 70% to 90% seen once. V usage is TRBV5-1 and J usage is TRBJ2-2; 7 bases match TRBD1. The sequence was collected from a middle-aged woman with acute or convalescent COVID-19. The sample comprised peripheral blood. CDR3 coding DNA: TGCGCCAGCAGCCTGGGTCGAGGGGGCGGCACCGGGGAGCTGTTTTTT. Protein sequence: CASSLGRGGGTGELFF.